This T cell receptor (beta chain) was observed in a study of OX40 agonist ivuxolimab in advanced cancers. J lost 7 bases, V lost 8 bases, and 6 bases had no gene match. This CDR3 has 13 amino acids. Germline lookup yields CDR1 SEHNR and CDR2 FQNEAQ (reference sequence). This clone was found a few times. Data came from immunoSEQ multiplex PCR; TCRdb stores just in-frame clones and leaves some out. This table holds 55,000 to 85,000 clones, about nine tenths found once. This receptor was identified in an adult with an advanced solid tumor such as melanoma, head and neck, liver or kidney cancer. This specimen was CD4+ or CD8+ T cells sorted from blood, taken in a trial of the OX40 agonist ivuxolimab. This chain uses TRBV7-9 with TRBJ2-2; 8 bases align to TRBD2. For the CDR3, the DNA is TGTGCCAGCCGGGCTAGCGGGTACGGGGAGCTGTTTTTT. Translated, it gives CASRASGYGELFF.